This T cell receptor (beta chain) derives from a study of identical twins. The CDR3 is made up of 13 amino acids. Germline CDR1 and CDR2: SQVTM and ANQGSEA. V was trimmed by 6 bases and J by 2 bases, leaving 13 bases between them. Findings of the study overall: Potential partial confounding of zero-insertion analyses by invariant MAIT and iNKT cells was noted. Researchers reported excess low generation probability among twin-shared out-of-frame alpha sequences.

A note on this clonotype: Its antigen is not identified.

MiXCR was run by TCRdb on the 5' RACE reads, yielding one entry per CDR3 protein. The sample yields around 280,000 distinct CDR3 sequences, about 8.9% seen once. These data also featured in a second study, about yellow fever vaccine responses in identical twins.

The sequencing input was memory (CD45RO+) T cells sorted from blood. This TCR was sampled from a young woman in good health. This chain uses TRBV29-1 with TRBJ1-1; no firm D call. The CDR3 is CSVHPGHNTEAFF. CDR3 coding DNA: TGCAGCGTCCATCCGGGCCATAACACTGAAGCTTTCTTT.